This TCR beta chain was retrieved from a study of T cell clones after liver transplantation. Study information: Post-transplant blood was tracked for graft-donor-reactive T cell clones identified in a pre-transplant mixed lymphocyte reaction. Tolerance: complete withdrawal held at least one year, liver enzymes staying within twice normal. Blood was drawn pre-transplant, before withdrawal, and after full or failed withdrawal. Graft-donor-reactive sequences were compared with third-party-reactive TCRbeta sequences from pre-transplant mixed lymphocyte reactions.

Germline V gene lookup returns CDR1 LNHNV and CDR2 YYDKDF (reference sequence). V was trimmed by 5 bases and J by 0 bases, leaving 8 bases between them. The CDR3 has 14 amino acids. Data came from immunoSEQ multiplex PCR; TCRdb stores just in-frame clones and leaves some out. The profile shows some 15,000 clones, around 82% of them singletons. The gene calls are TRBV15 and TRBJ1-3; unclear D gene. This sample comprised CD8+ T cells from blood, obtained approximately 43 months after liver transplant. This clonotype originated in a human patient who received a liver transplant. Some T cells may be graft donor cells. The CDR3 here is CATSPVSSGNTIYF. CDR3 bases: TGTGCCACCAGCCCCGTTAGCTCTGGAAACACCATATATTTT. The entire variable domain, with the rest obtained from reference TRBV15 and TRBJ1-3, is as follows: DAMVIQNPRYQVTQFGKPVTLSCSQTLNHNVMYWYQQKSSQAPKLLFHYYDKDFNNEADTPDNFQSRRPNTSFCFLDIRSPGLGDTAMYLCATSPVSSGNTIYFGEGSWLTVV.